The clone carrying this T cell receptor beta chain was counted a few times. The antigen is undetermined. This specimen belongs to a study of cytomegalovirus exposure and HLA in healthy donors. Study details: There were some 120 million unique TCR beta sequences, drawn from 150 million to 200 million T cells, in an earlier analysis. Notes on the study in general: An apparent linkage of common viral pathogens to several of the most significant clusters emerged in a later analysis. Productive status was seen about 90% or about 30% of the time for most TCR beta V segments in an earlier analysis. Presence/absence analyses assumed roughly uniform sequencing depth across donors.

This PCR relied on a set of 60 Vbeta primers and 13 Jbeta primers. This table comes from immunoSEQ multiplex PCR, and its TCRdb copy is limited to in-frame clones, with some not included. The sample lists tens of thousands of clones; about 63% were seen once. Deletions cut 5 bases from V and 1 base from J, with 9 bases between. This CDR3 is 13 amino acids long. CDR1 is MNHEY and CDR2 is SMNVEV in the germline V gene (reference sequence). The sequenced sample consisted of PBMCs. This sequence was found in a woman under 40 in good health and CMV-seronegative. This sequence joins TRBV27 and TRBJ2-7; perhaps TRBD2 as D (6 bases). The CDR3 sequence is CASSEAGSYEQYF. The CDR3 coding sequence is TGTGCCAGCAGTGAGGCGGGGTCCTACGAGCAGTACTTC.